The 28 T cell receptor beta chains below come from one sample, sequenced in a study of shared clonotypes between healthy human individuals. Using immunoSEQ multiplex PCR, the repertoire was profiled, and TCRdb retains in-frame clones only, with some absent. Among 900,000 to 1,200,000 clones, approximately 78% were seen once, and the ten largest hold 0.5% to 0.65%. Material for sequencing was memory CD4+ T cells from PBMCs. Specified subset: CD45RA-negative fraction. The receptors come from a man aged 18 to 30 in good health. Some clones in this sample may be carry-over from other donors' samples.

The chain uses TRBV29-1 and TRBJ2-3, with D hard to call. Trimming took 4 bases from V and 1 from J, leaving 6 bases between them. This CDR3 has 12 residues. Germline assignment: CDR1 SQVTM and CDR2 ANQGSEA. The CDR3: CSVVSGTDTQYF. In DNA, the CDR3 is TGCAGCGTTGTTTCCGGCACAGATACGCAGTATTTT.

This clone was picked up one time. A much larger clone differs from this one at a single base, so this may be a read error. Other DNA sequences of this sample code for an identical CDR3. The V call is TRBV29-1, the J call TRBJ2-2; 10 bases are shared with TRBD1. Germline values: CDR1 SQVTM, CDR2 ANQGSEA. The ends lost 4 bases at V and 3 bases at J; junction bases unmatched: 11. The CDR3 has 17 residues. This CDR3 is CSVAIIPGQGYTGELFF. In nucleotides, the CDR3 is TGCAGCGTTGCCATCATACCGGGACAGGGGTACACCGGGGAGCTGTTTTTT.

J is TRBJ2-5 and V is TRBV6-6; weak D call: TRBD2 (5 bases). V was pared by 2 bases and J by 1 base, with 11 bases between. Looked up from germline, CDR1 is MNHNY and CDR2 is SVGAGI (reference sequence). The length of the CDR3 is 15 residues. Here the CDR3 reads CASSYPTRGQETQYF. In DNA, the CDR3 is TGTGCCAGCAGTTACCCAACTAGAGGCCAAGAGACCCAGTACTTC.

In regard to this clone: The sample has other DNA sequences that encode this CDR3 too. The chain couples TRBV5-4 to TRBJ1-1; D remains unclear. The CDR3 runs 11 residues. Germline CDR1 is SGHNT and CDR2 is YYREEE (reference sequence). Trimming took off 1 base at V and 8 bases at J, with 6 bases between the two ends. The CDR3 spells CASSLQGEAFF. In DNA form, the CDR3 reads TGTGCCAGCAGCTTGCAAGGAGAAGCTTTCTTT.

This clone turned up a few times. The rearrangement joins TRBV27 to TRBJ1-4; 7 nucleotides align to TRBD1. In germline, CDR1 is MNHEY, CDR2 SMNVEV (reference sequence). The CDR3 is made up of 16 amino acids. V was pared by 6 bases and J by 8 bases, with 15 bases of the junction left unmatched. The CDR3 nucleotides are TGTGCCAGCAGACTGACTGCGGGCAGGGGGGGCGAAAAACTGTTTTTT. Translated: CASRLTAGRGGEKLFF.

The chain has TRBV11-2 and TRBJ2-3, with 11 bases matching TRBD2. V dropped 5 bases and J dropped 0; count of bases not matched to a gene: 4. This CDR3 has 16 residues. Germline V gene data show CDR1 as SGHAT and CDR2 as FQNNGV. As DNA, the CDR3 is TGTGCCAGCAGCCAGGGACTAGCGGCTAGCACAGATACGCAGTATTTT. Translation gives CASSQGLAASTDTQYF.

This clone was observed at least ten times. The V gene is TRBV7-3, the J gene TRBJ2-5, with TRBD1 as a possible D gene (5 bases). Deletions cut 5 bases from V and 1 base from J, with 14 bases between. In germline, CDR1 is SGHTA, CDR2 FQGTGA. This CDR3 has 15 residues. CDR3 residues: CASSRGLGVQETQYF. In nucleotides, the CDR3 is TGTGCCAGCAGCAGGGGCTTGGGTGTCCAAGAGACCCAGTACTTC.

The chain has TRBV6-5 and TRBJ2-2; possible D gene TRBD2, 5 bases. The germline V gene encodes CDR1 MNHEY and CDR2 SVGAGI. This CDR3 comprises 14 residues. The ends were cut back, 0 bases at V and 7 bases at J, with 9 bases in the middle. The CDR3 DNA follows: TGTGCCAGCAGTTACTCGAGGGAGTACGGGGAGCTGTTTTTT. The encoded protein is CASSYSREYGELFF.

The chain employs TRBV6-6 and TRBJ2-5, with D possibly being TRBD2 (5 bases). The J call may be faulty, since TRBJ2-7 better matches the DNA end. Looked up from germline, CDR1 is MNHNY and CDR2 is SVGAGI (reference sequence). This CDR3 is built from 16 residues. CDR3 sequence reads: CASSYNGPEDPYEQYF. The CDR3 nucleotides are TGTGCCAGCAGTTATAATGGGCCGGAGGATCCCTACGAGCAGTACTTC.

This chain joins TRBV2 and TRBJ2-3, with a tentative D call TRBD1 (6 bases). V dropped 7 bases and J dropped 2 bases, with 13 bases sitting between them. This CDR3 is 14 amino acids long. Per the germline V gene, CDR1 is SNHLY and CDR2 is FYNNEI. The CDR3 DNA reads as TGTGCCAGCACCGGACAGTACATCACAGATACGCAGTATTTT. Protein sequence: CASTGQYITDTQYF.

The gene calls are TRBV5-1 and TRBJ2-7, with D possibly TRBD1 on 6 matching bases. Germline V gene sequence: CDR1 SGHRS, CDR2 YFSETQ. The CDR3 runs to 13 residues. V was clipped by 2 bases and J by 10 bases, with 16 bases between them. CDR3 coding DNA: TGCGCCAGCAGCTTCTCCGAACAGGGATATCAGTACTTC. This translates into CASSFSEQGYQYF.

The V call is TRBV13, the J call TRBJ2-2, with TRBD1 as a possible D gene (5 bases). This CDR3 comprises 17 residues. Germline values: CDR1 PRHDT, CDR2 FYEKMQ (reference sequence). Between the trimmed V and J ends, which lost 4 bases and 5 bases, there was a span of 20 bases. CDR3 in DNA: TGTGCCAGCAGCTCATCCTTTCTGGGGCGGTTGACCGGGGAGCTGTTTTTT. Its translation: CASSSSFLGRLTGELFF.

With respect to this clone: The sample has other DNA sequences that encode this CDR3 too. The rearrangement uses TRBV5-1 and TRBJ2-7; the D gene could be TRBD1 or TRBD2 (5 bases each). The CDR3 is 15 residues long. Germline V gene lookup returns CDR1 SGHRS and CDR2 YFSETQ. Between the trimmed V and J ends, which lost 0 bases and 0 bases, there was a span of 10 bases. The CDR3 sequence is CASSLAAGSSYEQYF. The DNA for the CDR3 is TGCGCCAGCAGCTTGGCGGCAGGGAGCTCCTACGAGCAGTACTTC.

Here the CDR3 DNA reads TGTGCCAGCACACTAGCGGGGAGCACAGATACGCAGTATTTT. Translated, it gives CASTLAGSTDTQYF. The chain links TRBV18 to TRBJ2-3, with 10 bases that match TRBD2. V was pared by 8 bases and J by 0 bases, with 2 bases of the junction left unmatched. Germline V gene sequence: CDR1 KGHSH, CDR2 LQKENI. The CDR3 consists of 14 residues.

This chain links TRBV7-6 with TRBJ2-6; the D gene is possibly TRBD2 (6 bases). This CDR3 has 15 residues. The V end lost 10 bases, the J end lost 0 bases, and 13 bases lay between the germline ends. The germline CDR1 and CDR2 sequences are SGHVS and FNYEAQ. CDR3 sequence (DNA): TGTGCCACCCAGGAGGGCAGCTCTGGGGCCAACGTCCTGACTTTC. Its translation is CATQEGSSGANVLTF.

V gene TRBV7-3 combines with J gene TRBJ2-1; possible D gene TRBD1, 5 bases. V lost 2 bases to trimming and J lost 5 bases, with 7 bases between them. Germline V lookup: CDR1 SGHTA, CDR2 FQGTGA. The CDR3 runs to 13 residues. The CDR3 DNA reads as TGTGCCAGCAGCTTAGCCAGGGACAATGAGCAGTTCTTC. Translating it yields CASSLARDNEQFF.

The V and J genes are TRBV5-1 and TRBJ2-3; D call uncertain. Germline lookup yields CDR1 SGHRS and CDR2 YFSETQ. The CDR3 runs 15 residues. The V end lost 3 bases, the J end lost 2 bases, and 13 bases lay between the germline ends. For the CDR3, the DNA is TGCGCCAGCAGCTGGGGATTCTCTAACACAGATACGCAGTATTTT. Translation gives CASSWGFSNTDTQYF.

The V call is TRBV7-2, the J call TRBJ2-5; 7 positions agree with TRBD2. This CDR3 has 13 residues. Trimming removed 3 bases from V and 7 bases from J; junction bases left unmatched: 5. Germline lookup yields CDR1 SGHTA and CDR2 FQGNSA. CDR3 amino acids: CASSFPGGGTQYF. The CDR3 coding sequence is TGTGCCAGCAGCTTCCCGGGAGGAGGGACCCAGTACTTC.

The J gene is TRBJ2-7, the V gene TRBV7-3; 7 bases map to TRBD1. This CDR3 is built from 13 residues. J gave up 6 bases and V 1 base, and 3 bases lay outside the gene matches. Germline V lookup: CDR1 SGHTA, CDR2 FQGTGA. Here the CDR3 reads CASSLMAGGEQYF. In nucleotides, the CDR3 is TGTGCCAGCAGCTTAATGGCAGGGGGCGAGCAGTACTTC.

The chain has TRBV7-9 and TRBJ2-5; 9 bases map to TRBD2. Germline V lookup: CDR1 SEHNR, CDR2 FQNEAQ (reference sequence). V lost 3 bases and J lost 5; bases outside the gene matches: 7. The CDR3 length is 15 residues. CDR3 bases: TGTGCCAGCAGCTTCCTAGCGGGGAGCGGGGAGACCCAGTACTTC. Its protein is CASSFLAGSGETQYF.

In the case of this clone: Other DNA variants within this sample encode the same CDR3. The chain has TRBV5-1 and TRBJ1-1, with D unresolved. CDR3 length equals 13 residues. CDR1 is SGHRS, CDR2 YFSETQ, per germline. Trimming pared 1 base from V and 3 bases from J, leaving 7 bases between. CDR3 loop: CASSLKRDTEAFF. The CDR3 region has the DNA TGCGCCAGCAGCTTGAAGCGGGACACTGAAGCTTTCTTT.

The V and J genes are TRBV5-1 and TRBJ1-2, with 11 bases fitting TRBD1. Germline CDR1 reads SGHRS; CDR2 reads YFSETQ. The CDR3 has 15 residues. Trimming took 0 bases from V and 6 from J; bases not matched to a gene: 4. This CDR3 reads CASSLAGQGADGYTF. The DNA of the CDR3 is TGCGCCAGCAGCTTGGCCGGACAGGGGGCTGATGGCTACACCTTC.

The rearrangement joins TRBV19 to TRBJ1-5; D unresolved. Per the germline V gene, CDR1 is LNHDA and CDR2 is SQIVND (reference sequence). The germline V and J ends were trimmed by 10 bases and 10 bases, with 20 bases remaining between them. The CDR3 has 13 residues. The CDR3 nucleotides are TGTGCCACATGTCCATCCCCTATCAGCCCCCAGCATTTT. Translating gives CATCPSPISPQHF.

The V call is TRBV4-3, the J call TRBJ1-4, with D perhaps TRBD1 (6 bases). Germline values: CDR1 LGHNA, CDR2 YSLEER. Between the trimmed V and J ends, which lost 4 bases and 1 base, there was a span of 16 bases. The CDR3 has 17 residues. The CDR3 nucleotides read TGCGCCAGCAGCCTGTCCCGGGGGCGCGGAACTAATGAAAAACTGTTTTTT. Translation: CASSLSRGRGTNEKLFF.

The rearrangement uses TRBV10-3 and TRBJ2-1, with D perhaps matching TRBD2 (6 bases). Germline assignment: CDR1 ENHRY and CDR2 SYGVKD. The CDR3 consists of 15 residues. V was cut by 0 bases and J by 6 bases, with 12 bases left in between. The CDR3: CAISESKGGINEQFF. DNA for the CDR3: TGTGCCATCAGTGAGTCAAAGGGCGGGATCAATGAGCAGTTCTTC.

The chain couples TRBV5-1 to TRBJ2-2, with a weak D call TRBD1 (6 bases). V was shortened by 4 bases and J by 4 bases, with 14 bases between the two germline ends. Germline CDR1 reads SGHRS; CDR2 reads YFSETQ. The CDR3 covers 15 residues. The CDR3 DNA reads TGCGCCAGCAGCCCGACAGGCGATGGCACCGGGGAGCTGTTTTTT. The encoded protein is CASSPTGDGTGELFF.

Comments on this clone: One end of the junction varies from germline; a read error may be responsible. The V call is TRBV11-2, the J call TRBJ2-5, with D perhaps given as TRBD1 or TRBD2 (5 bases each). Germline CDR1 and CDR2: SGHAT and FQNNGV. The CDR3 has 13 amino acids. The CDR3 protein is CASSPQTGTLGHF. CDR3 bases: TGTGCCAGCAGCCCGCAGACCGGGACGCTGGGGCACTTC.

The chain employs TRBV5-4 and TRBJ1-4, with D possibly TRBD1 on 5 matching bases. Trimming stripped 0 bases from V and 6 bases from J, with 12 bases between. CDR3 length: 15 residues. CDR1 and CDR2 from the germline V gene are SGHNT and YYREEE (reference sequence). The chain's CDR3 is CASSLEAGRDEKLFF. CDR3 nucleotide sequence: TGTGCCAGCAGCTTGGAGGCAGGGAGGGATGAAAAACTGTTTTTT.